Listed below are T cell receptor beta chains from one sample, sequenced in a study of T cells in Graves' hyperthyroidism and ophthalmopathy. TCRdb called the multiplex PCR reads again in MiXCR, with one record for every CDR3 protein. The sample lists approximately 510,000 distinct CDR3 sequences, less than 25% occurring once. The sequenced sample consisted of blood. The receptor set was obtained from a man in his late teens or twenties with Graves' hyperthyroidism. The CDR3 runs from the conserved cysteine through the conserved F or W. Fields, in order: J gene, V gene, D gene, clone size, CDR3 DNA, CDR3 protein. The D gene is left open where the match is weak. Part of the rows lack a size; the others show once, few, many or a class for expanded clones.

>TRBJ1-1|TRBV28|NA|NA
TGTGCCAGCAGTTTTGGCGCGATGGTCCCGGCTTTCTTT
CASSFGAMVPAFF
>TRBJ1-1|TRBV3-1|NA|few
TGTGCCAGCAGCCAAGTGAGGATGAACACTGAAGCTTTCTTT
CASSQVRMNTEAFF
>TRBJ2-7|TRBV6-2/TRBV6-3|NA|many
TGTGCCAGCAGTTACGGGGGGCGAGGGTACGAGCAGTACTTC
CASSYGGRGYEQYF
>TRBJ2-7|TRBV28|NA|many
TGTGCCAGCTCCGGTAGGGTCCCCTACGAGCAGTACTTC
CASSGRVPYEQYF
>TRBJ2-7|TRBV20-1|TRBD1|many
TGCAGTGCTAGAGATCAACGGACAGGGGCCCATGGGGGCTACGAGCAGTACTTC
CSARDQRTGAHGGYEQYF
>TRBJ1-1|TRBV20-1|NA|NA
TGCAGTGCTAGAGACCGGGACTCAGGGTATACTGAAGCTTTCTTT
CSARDRDSGYTEAFF
>TRBJ2-5|TRBV12-3/TRBV12-4|NA|NA
TGTGCCAGCAGTTCTCCCTCACATCCAGAGACCCAGTACTTC
CASSSPSHPETQYF
>TRBJ1-6|TRBV12-3/TRBV12-4|TRBD1|few
TGTGCCAGCAGTCCGACAGGGGTAGGGTCACCCCTCCACTTT
CASSPTGVGSPLHF
>TRBJ1-5|TRBV6-1|TRBD1|few
TGTGCCAGCATGGGACAGGGGGCAGGGCAGCCCCAGCATTTT
CASMGQGAGQPQHF
>TRBJ2-7|TRBV6-5|NA|NA
TGTGCCAGCAGCTTATTTCCTCTCCCAACAGCTTACGAGCAGTACTTC
CASSLFPLPTAYEQYF
>TRBJ1-3|TRBV29-1|NA|many
TGCGGAGGCACAGTGCCTGGAAACACCATATATTTT
CGGTVPGNTIYF
>TRBJ2-5|TRBV28|NA|once
TGTGCCAGCAGTTTATGGGAGACCGGGACCCAGTACTTC
CASSLWETGTQYF
>TRBJ1-5|TRBV5-6|NA|many
TGTGCCAGCAGCTCCAGTGACCGGCCCAATCAGCCCCAGCATTTT
CASSSSDRPNQPQHF
>TRBJ1-1|TRBV7-8|NA|NA
TGTGCCAGCAGTACCACCCGGGGCACTGAAGCTTTCTTT
CASSTTRGTEAFF
>TRBJ2-7|TRBV12-3/TRBV12-4|NA|NA
TGTGCCAGCAGTCTTGACCCAACCCTGAGCTCCTACGAGCAGTACTTC
CASSLDPTLSSYEQYF
>TRBJ1-1|TRBV12-3/TRBV12-4|NA|NA
TGTGCCAGCAGTTTAGGAATGGCGCCCCTGAACACTGAAGCTTTCTTT
CASSLGMAPLNTEAFF
>TRBJ1-2|TRBV28|NA|NA
TGTGCCAGCAACCCCAGGACAGACGGCTATGGCTACACCTTC
CASNPRTDGYGYTF
>TRBJ1-1|TRBV27|NA|many
TGTGCCAGCAGTAAAACCAATTCGGGGGGGCGTAACACTGAAGCTTTCTTT
CASSKTNSGGRNTEAFF
>TRBJ2-2|TRBV28|NA|many
TGTGCCAGCAACCGACCAGACACCCAAAAGGGAGGGGAGCTGTTTTTT
CASNRPDTQKGGELFF
>TRBJ2-5|TRBV5-1|TRBD1|many
TGCGCCAGCAGCACGACCCGGACAGGACAAGAGACCCAGTACTTC
CASSTTRTGQETQYF
>TRBJ1-5|TRBV28|NA|many
TGTGCCAGCAGTTTGTCCGGGGGGGTGAGCAATCAGCCCCAGCATTTT
CASSLSGGVSNQPQHF
>TRBJ1-3|TRBV2|NA|NA
TGTGCCAGCAGTGAAGCGCTTCGGGCCTCTGGAAACACCATATATTTT
CASSEALRASGNTIYF
>TRBJ1-2|TRBV12-3/TRBV12-4|NA|many
TGTGCCAGCAGTCCCCCGGACGGGATAGTCGGCTACACCTTC
CASSPPDGIVGYTF
>TRBJ1-1|TRBV20-1|TRBD1|many
TGCAGTGCCGCTAGGGACAGGGACACTGAAGCTTTCTTT
CSAARDRDTEAFF
>TRBJ2-7|TRBV5-1|TRBD2|few
TGCGCCAGCAGCAATCAGGCCGGGGGGGACTACGAGCAGTACTTC
CASSNQAGGDYEQYF
>TRBJ1-2|TRBV12-3/TRBV12-4|NA|many
TGTGCCAGCACCCCTATAAGCCAGTATGGCTACACCTTC
CASTPISQYGYTF
>TRBJ2-2|TRBV5-1|NA|few
TGCGCCAGCAGCCCGGATGGTGGGATGCGGAACACCGGGGAGCTGTTTTTT
CASSPDGGMRNTGELFF
>TRBJ2-5|TRBV7-2|NA|many
TGTGCCAGCAGCGATACAGGGTTTCAGGAGACCCAGTACTTC
CASSDTGFQETQYF
>TRBJ1-1|TRBV12-3/TRBV12-4|NA|NA
TGTGCCAGCAGGTCTGCAGGGAACACTGAAGCTTTCTTT
CASRSAGNTEAFF
>TRBJ1-5|TRBV6-6|NA|many
TGTGCCAGCAGTTATGGGCCCGAGGTGGTTCCCCAGCATTTT
CASSYGPEVVPQHF
>TRBJ1-1|TRBV28|NA|NA
TGTGCCAGCAGTTACGCGGCCAGGGCGATTGAAGCTTTCTTT
CASSYAARAIEAFF
>TRBJ1-1|TRBV28|NA|many
TGTGCCAGCAGTTTGAGGGACACTCCGACGCTCACTGAAGCTTTCTTT
CASSLRDTPTLTEAFF
>TRBJ2-5|TRBV6-5|NA|many
TGTGCCAGCAGCTTCTCCCTCCAAGGGGTGACCCAGTACTTC
CASSFSLQGVTQYF
>TRBJ2-7|TRBV28|TRBD1|many
TGTGCCAGCAGTTTTGTATCCCGGGACAGCTCCTACGAGCAGTACTTC
CASSFVSRDSSYEQYF
>TRBJ1-5|TRBV6-1|TRBD1|few
TGTGCCAGCAGAACAGGGGGCTTAGGGAATCAGCCCCAGCATTTT
CASRTGGLGNQPQHF
>TRBJ1-5|TRBV30|NA|many
TGTGCCTGGAGTGTACGTGGGGGCGAAGGTCAGCCCCAGCATTTT
CAWSVRGGEGQPQHF
>TRBJ2-2|TRBV12-3/TRBV12-4|NA|many
TGTGCCAGCAGTTTAAATGCTCTTAACACCGGGGAGCTGTTTTTT
CASSLNALNTGELFF
>TRBJ1-1|TRBV4-1|TRBD1|many
TGCGCCAGCAGCCGCCCAGGGGGTTCGCCTGAAGCTTTCTTT
CASSRPGGSPEAFF